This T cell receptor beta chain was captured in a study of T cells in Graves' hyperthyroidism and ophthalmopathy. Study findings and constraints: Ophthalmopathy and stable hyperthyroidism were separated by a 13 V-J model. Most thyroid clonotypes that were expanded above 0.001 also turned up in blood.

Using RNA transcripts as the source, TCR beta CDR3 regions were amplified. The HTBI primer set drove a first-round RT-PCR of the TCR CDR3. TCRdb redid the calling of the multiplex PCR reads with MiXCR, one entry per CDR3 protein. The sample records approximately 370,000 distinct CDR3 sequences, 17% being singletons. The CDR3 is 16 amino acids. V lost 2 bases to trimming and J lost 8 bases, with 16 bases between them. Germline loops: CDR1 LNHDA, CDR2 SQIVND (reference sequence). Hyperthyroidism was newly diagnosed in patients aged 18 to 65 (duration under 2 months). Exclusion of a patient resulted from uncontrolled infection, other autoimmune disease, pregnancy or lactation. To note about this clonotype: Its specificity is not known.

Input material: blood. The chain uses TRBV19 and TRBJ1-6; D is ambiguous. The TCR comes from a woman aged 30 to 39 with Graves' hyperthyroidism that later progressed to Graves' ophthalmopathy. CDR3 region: CASSIRFETEDSPLHF. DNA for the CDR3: TGTGCCAGTAGTATAAGATTCGAAACGGAGGATTCACCCCTCCACTTT.